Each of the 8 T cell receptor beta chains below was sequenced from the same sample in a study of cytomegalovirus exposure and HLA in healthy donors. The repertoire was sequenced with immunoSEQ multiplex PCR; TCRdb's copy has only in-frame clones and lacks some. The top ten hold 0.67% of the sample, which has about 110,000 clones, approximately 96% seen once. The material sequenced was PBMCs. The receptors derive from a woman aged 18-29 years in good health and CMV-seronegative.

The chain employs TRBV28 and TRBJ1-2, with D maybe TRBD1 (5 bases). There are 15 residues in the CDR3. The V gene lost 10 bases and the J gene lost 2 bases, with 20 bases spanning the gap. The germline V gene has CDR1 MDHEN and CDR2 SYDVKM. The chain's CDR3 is CAIPKPGLPNYGYTF. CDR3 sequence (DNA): TGTGCCATTCCAAAACCGGGACTTCCAAACTATGGCTACACCTTC.

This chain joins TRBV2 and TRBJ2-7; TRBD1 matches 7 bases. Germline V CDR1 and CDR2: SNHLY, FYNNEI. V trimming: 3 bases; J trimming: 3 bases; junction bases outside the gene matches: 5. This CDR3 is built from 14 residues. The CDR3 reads CASSDPGQIYEQYF. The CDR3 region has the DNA TGTGCCAGCAGTGACCCGGGACAGATCTACGAGCAGTACTTC.

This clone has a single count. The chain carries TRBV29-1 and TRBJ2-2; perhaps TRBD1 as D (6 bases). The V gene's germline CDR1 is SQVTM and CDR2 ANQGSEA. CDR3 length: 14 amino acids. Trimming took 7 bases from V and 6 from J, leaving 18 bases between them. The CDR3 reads CSATGIRSAGELFF. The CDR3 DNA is TGCAGCGCTACAGGGATCAGGTCGGCCGGGGAGCTGTTTTTT.

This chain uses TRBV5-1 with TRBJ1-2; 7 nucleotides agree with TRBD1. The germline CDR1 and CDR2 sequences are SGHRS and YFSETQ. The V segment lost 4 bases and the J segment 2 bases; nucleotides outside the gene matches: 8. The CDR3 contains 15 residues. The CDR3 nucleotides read TGCGCCAGCAGCCGGGAGGGGACAGTCAACTATGGCTACACCTTC. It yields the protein CASSREGTVNYGYTF.

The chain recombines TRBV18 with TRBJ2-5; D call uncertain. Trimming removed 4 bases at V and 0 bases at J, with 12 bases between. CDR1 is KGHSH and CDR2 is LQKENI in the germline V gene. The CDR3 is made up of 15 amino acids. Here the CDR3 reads CASSRSYSNQETQYF. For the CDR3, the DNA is TGTGCCAGCTCACGGTCCTACAGCAACCAAGAGACCCAGTACTTC.

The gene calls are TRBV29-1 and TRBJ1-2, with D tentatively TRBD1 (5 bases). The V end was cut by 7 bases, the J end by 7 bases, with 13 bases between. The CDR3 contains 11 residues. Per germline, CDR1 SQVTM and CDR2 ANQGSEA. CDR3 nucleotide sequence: TGCAGCGCCGGGGGGGGACGTGGCTACACCTTC. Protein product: CSAGGGRGYTF.

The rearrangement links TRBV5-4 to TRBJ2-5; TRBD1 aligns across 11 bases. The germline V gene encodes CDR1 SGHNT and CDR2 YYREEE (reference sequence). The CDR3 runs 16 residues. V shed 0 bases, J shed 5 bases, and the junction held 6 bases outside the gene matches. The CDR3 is CASSLGGTGGSETQYF. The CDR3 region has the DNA TGTGCCAGCAGCTTGGGGGGGACAGGGGGTTCCGAGACCCAGTACTTC.

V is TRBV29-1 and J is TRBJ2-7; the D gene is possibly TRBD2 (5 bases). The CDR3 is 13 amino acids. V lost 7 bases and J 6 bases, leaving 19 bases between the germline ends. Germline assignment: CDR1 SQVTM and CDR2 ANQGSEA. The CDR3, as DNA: TGCAGCGCCTCAGAGGGAGTAACAAGCGAGCAGTACTTC. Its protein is CSASEGVTSEQYF.